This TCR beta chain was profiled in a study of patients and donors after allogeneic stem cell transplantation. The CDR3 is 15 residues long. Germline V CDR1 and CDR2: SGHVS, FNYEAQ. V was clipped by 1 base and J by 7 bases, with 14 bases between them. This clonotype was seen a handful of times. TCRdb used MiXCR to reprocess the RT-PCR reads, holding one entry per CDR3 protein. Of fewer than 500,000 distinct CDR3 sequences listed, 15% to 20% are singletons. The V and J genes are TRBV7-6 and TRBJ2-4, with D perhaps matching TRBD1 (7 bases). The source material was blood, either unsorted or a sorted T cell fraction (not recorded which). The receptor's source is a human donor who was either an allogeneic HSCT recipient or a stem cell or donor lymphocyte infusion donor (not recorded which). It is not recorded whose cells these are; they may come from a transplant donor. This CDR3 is CASSLGRGTANIQYF. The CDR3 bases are TGTGCCAGCAGCTTAGGACGGGGGACAGCGAACATTCAGTACTTC.